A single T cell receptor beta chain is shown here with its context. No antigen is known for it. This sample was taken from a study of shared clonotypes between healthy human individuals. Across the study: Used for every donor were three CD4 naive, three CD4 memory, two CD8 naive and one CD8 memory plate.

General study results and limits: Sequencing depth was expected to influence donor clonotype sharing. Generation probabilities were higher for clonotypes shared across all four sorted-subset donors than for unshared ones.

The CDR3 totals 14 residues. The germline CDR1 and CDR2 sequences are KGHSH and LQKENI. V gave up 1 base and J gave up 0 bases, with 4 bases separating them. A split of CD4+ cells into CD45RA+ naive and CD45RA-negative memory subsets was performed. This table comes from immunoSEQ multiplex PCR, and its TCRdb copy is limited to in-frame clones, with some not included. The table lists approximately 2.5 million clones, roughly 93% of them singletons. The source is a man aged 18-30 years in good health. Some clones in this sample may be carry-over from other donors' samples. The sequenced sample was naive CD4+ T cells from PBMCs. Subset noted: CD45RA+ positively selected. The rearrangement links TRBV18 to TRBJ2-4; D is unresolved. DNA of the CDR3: TGTGCCAGCTCACCACAAGCAGCCAAAAACATTCAGTACTTC. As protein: CASSPQAAKNIQYF.